A single sample is the source of the 10 T cell receptor beta chains below, sequenced in a study of long-term antiretroviral therapy in people with HIV. An immunoSEQ assay, version v3.0, was performed at survey level. Assay: immunoSEQ multiplex PCR; the TCRdb copy retains only in-frame clones and omits some. The sample carries around 29,000 clones, about 96% recorded once. The sample here was unsorted PBMCs, taken 5.3 years after starting antiretroviral therapy. The receptor set was obtained from a man in his thirties or forties with HIV.

A single count supports this clone. This chain uses TRBV4-2 with TRBJ1-3; a possible D gene is TRBD1 (5 bases). V was clipped by 3 bases and J by 2 bases, with 11 bases between them. This CDR3 spans 15 amino acids. CDR1 and CDR2 from the germline V gene are LGHNA and YNFKEQ. In nucleotides, the CDR3 is TGTGCCAGCAGCCATCCCCCGGACACTGGAAACACCATATATTTT. This encodes CASSHPPDTGNTIYF.

This rearrangement joins TRBV11-2 to TRBJ1-3; D is undetermined. CDR1 is SGHAT and CDR2 is FQNNGV in the germline V gene. The CDR3 runs to 18 residues. V was pared by 2 bases and J by 0 bases, with 17 bases between. For the CDR3, the DNA is TGTGCCAGCAGCTTATCTCTTAAAGGGCCGAGCTCTGGAAACACCATATATTTT. Translating it yields CASSLSLKGPSSGNTIYF.

The rearrangement joins TRBV19 to TRBJ2-3; D uncertain. The CDR3 has 15 residues. The germline gives CDR1 LNHDA, CDR2 SQIVND (reference sequence). Between the trimmed V and J ends, which lost 3 bases and 0 bases, there was a span of 10 bases. The chain's CDR3 is CASSIAAYSTDTQYF. The CDR3 DNA is TGTGCCAGTAGTATTGCGGCCTATAGCACAGATACGCAGTATTTT.

The chain uses TRBV6-5 and TRBJ1-1; tentatively, D is TRBD1 (5 bases). The V gene's germline CDR1 is MNHEY and CDR2 SVGAGI. The V end lost 2 bases, the J end lost 0 bases, and 7 bases lay between the germline ends. CDR3 length: 14 residues. The CDR3: CASSYGGLNTEAFF. CDR3 DNA sequence: TGTGCCAGCAGTTACGGGGGGTTGAACACTGAAGCTTTCTTT.

Written as DNA, the CDR3 is TGTGCCAGCAGTTTGGACAGGGGTGATCAGCCCCAGCATTTT. It yields the protein CASSLDRGDQPQHF. The rearrangement links TRBV2 to TRBJ1-5; TRBD1 matches at 9 bases. Germline lookup yields CDR1 SNHLY and CDR2 FYNNEI. The CDR3 covers 14 residues. The J segment lost 5 bases and the V segment lost 5 bases, leaving 4 bases of the junction unmatched.

V gene TRBV2 combines with J gene TRBJ1-5; D might be TRBD1 (5 bases). This CDR3 contains 14 residues. The germline V gene encodes CDR1 SNHLY and CDR2 FYNNEI. Between the trimmed V and J ends, which lost 4 bases and 0 bases, there was a span of 7 bases. As DNA, the CDR3 is TGTGCCAGCAGTGGACAGAATAGCAATCAGCCCCAGCATTTT. Its protein is CASSGQNSNQPQHF.

The chain employs TRBV7-8 and TRBJ1-2; 8 nucleotides match TRBD1. The CDR3 spans 15 residues. From germline, CDR1 is SGHVS and CDR2 FQNEAQ. The V segment lost 3 bases and the J segment 3 bases; nucleotides outside the gene matches: 6. Here the CDR3 reads CASSFSQGVDYGYTF. For the CDR3, the DNA is TGTGCCAGCAGCTTTTCACAGGGGGTAGACTATGGCTACACCTTC.

This clone appeared once. This chain uses TRBV7-6 with TRBJ2-1, with 8 positions matching TRBD2. The CDR3 has 15 residues. In germline, CDR1 is SGHVS, CDR2 FNYEAQ. V lost 4 bases, J lost 7 bases, and 9 bases stayed unmatched. The CDR3, as DNA: TGTGCCAGCAGCTCAAGGCAGCGGGAGTTGAATGAGCAGTTCTTC. Protein product: CASSSRQRELNEQFF.

The chain links TRBV9 to TRBJ2-2, with a weak D call TRBD1 (6 bases). Germline V gives CDR1 SGDLS, CDR2 YYNGEE. The CDR3 is made up of 13 amino acids. V lost 3 bases and J 6 bases, leaving 9 bases between the germline ends. The CDR3 loop is CASSGGPAGELFF. In DNA form, the CDR3 reads TGTGCCAGCAGCGGGGGGCCTGCCGGGGAGCTGTTTTTT.

This chain connects TRBV6-6 to TRBJ2-5; possibly TRBD1 for D (5 bases). Deletions cut 1 base from V and 4 bases from J, with 13 bases between. The CDR3 has 15 residues. Germline V gene data show CDR1 as MNHNY and CDR2 as SVGAGI (reference sequence). The CDR3 DNA is TGTGCCAGCAGTTACTACCCCAGGGTCGGAGAGACCCAGTACTTC. It translates to CASSYYPRVGETQYF.